The 14 T cell receptor beta chains below were found in one sample sequenced in a study of circulating and synovial CD4+ cells in juvenile arthritis. This table comes from immunoSEQ multiplex PCR, and its TCRdb copy is limited to in-frame clones, with some not included. The sample records approximately 36,000 clones, 94% being singletons. Input material: CD4+ T cells from blood. The receptors were sampled from a human donor with juvenile idiopathic arthritis.

This clone appeared a few times. The V and J genes are TRBV21-1 and TRBJ2-7; TRBD1, the table's D call, lacks a check against the DNA. TRBV21-1 is designated a pseudogene. This CDR3 has 16 residues. The DNA of the CDR3 is TGTGCCAGCAGCCCTCTGGACAGGGGCCCCCTCTACGAGCAGTACTTC. Its translation is CASSPLDRGPLYEQYF.

The chain combines TRBV10-3 with TRBJ2-3, with D tentatively TRBD2 (7 bases). Trimming shortened V by 4 bases and J by 4 bases, and 15 bases separated the two germline ends. This CDR3 has 15 amino acids. In germline, CDR1 is ENHRY, CDR2 SYGVKD. In DNA, the CDR3 is TGTGCCATCAGTGGGGGGGCGGGGAGGGCAGATACGCAGTATTTT. Translation gives CAISGGAGRADTQYF.

This clone was seen a single time. This sequence joins TRBV18 and TRBJ1-2; D is possibly TRBD1 (5 bases). V dropped 3 bases and J dropped 4 bases, with 12 bases sitting between them. CDR3 length: 14 amino acids. Germline CDR1 KGHSH, CDR2 LQKENI. CDR3 nucleotides: TGTGCCAGCTCACCCGTAGGGGAGGCCTATGGCTACACCTTC. Its translation: CASSPVGEAYGYTF.

This clone was observed once. This chain joins TRBV10-3 and TRBJ2-3, with no clear D. Germline V CDR1 and CDR2: ENHRY, SYGVKD. The CDR3 extends over 15 amino acids. V was clipped by 3 bases and J by 2 bases, with 12 bases between them. CDR3 sequence: CAISDKSQFTDTQYF. The CDR3 DNA reads TGTGCCATCAGTGACAAGTCCCAGTTCACAGATACGCAGTATTTT.

This clone was detected only a few times. The chain combines TRBV4-3 with TRBJ1-5; weak D call: TRBD1 (5 bases). CDR3 length equals 13 residues. The germline V gene has CDR1 LGHNA and CDR2 YSLEER. Trimming cost V 6 bases and J 9 bases, with 15 bases left between them. The CDR3 protein is CASSHGWGPPQHF. The CDR3 DNA reads TGCGCCAGCAGTCACGGATGGGGCCCGCCCCAGCATTTT.

The rearrangement joins TRBV14 to TRBJ2-2; a weak D match, TRBD2 (6 bases). Per germline, CDR1 SGHDN and CDR2 FVKESK. The CDR3 consists of 15 residues. V was pared by 4 bases and J by 7 bases, with 16 bases between. The CDR3 DNA reads as TGTGCCAGCAGCCTAGCGGCCCCAAGTCGCGGGGAGCTGTTTTTT. This sequence encodes CASSLAAPSRGELFF.

The chain joins TRBV13 to TRBJ1-6, with D unclear. CDR3 size: 14 residues. V was shortened by 0 bases and J by 11 bases, with 11 bases between the two germline ends. Germline CDR1 PRHDT, CDR2 FYEKMQ (reference sequence). The CDR3 DNA is TGTGCCAGCAGCTTAGGGCCCGAGGGCGCACCCCTCCACTTT. It translates to CASSLGPEGAPLHF.

V is TRBV7-2 and J is TRBJ1-2, with 8 bases identical to TRBD1. The germline V gene has CDR1 SGHTA and CDR2 FQGNSA. After removal of 1 base from V and 4 bases from J, the junction contained 5 bases not matched to a gene. The CDR3 consists of 15 residues. CDR3 coding DNA: TGTGCCAGCAGCTTAGGGCAGGGGGCAATCTATGGCTACACCTTC. It is translated as CASSLGQGAIYGYTF.

This chain joins TRBV30 and TRBJ1-3; the D is unclear. V shed 3 bases and J shed 0 bases, with 9 bases lying between them. This CDR3 contains 14 residues. Germline V gene lookup returns CDR1 GTSNPN and CDR2 SVGIG (reference sequence). CDR3 amino acids: CAWSPLGSGNTIYF. The CDR3 DNA reads as TGTGCCTGGAGCCCCCTCGGCTCTGGAAACACCATATATTTT. Full variable domain (outside the CDR3, taken from reference TRBV30 and TRBJ1-3): SQTIHQWPATLVQPVGSPLSLECTVEGTSNPNLYWYRQAAGRGLQLLFYSVGIGQISSEVPQNLSASRPQDRQFILSSKKLLLSDSGFYLCAWSPLGSGNTIYFGEGSWLTVV.

V is TRBV2 and J is TRBJ2-1, with TRBD2 identical over 7 bases. V trimming: 5 bases; J trimming: 9 bases; junction bases outside the gene matches: 7. CDR3 size: 13 residues. CDR1 is SNHLY and CDR2 is FYNNEI in the germline V gene. The CDR3 region has the DNA TGTGCCAGCAGTTGGGGGGGTCGGAGTGAGCAGTTCTTC. Its translation is CASSWGGRSEQFF.

V usage is TRBV7-6 and J usage is TRBJ2-1; TRBD2 might be the D (6 bases). Trimming took off 4 bases at V and 2 bases at J, with 9 bases between the two ends. Germline assignment: CDR1 SGHVS and CDR2 FNYEAQ. This CDR3 comprises 14 residues. This CDR3 reads CASSSSGPYNEQFF. In nucleotides, the CDR3 is TGTGCCAGCAGCTCGAGCGGGCCCTACAATGAGCAGTTCTTC.

The chain combines TRBV7-9 with TRBJ2-3, with TRBD1 identical over 9 bases. J lost 5 bases, V lost 3 bases, and 9 bases had no gene match. The CDR3 contains 16 residues. CDR1 and CDR2 from the germline V gene are SEHNR and FQNEAQ (reference sequence). CDR3 sequence: CASSLQQGAFLDTQYF. The CDR3 nucleotides are TGTGCCAGCAGCTTGCAACAGGGGGCGTTTCTAGATACGCAGTATTTT.

The V and J genes are TRBV7-3 and TRBJ2-2; tentatively, D is TRBD1 (6 bases). This CDR3 contains 13 residues. Trimming shortened V by 3 bases and J by 9 bases, and 11 bases separated the two germline ends. In germline, CDR1 is SGHTA, CDR2 FQGTGA. The CDR3 DNA sequence: TGTGCCAGCAGCTTCCACAGGGACCGGGAGCTGTTTTTT. Amino acids: CASSFHRDRELFF.

The chain joins TRBV25-1 to TRBJ2-5; D remains unclear. This CDR3 contains 15 residues. Per germline, CDR1 MGHDK and CDR2 SYGVNS. Trimming pared 1 base from V and 1 base from J, leaving 10 bases between. This CDR3 reads CASSESGLPQETQYF. The CDR3 bases are TGTGCCAGCAGTGAATCTGGCTTACCCCAAGAGACCCAGTACTTC.